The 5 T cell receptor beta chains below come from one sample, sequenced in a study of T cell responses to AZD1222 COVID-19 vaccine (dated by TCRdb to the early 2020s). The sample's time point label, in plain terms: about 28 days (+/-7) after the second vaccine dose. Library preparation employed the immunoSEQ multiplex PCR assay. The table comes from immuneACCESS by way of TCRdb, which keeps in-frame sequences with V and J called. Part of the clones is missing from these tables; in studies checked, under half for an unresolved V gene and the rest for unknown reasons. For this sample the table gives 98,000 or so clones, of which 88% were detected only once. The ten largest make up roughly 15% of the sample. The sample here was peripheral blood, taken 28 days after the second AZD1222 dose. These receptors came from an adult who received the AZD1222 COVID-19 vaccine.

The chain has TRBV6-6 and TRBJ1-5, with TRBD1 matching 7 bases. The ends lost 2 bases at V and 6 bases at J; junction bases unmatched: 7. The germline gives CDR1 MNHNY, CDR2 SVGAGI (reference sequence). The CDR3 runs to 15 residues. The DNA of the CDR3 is TGTGCCAGCAGTTACGGGCAGGGGGTGGGTCAGCCCCAGCATTTT. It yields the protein CASSYGQGVGQPQHF.

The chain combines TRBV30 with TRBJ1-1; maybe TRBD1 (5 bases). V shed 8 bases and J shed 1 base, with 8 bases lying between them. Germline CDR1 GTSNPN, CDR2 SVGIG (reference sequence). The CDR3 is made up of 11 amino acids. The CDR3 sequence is CARGGNTEAFF. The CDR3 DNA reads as TGTGCCCGGGGGGGGAACACTGAAGCTTTCTTT.

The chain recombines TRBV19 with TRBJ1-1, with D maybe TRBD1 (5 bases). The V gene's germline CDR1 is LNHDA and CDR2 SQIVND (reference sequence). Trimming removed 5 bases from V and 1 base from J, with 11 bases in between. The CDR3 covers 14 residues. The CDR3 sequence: CASSSRGENTEAFF. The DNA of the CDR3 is TGTGCCAGTAGTTCAAGGGGTGAGAACACTGAAGCTTTCTTT.

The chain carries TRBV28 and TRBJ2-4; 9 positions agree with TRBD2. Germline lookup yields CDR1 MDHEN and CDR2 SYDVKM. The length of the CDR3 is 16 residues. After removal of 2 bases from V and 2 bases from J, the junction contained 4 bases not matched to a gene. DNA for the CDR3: TGTGCCAGCAGTTTAGCGGGAGGGCTAACCAAAAACATTCAGTACTTC. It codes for CASSLAGGLTKNIQYF.

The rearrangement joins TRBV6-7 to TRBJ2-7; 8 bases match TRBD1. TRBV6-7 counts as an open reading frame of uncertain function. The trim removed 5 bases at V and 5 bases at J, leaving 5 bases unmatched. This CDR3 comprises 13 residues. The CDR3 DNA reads TGTGCCAGCAGTCATCGGGACAGGAACGAGCAGTACTTC. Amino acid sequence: CASSHRDRNEQYF.